This T cell receptor (beta chain) is drawn from a study of CD8+CD57+ T cells in acquired aplastic anemia. At the level of the study: The sorted CD4+ and CD8+ cells yielded an average roughly 3 ug of DNA. Study-wide findings and caveats: The number of CD8+ CDR3 sequences shared by patients and controls was twenty-nine.

Patients selected for sequencing had displayed CD8+CD57+ cell expansion by flow cytometry. Germline CDR1 is SNHLY and CDR2 is FYNNEI. The CDR3 has 12 amino acids. V was cut by 7 bases and J by 5 bases, with 9 bases left in between. This clonotype has a count of ten or more. The target antigen is unknown. The TCR beta profiling, which covered VDJ combination and CDR3 sequence, was carried out using genomic DNA as the template. One entry per CDR3 protein, called by TCRdb with MiXCR from the reads. The data hold 120,000 or so distinct CDR3 sequences, with about 43% observed a single time. This receptor was identified in a human donor with aplastic anemia. The chain carries TRBV2 and TRBJ1-5; no reliable D call. Sequenced material: sorted CD4+, CD8+, or CD8+CD57+ T cells (not recorded which) from PBMCs. CDR3 region: CASTDGYQPQHF. For the CDR3, the DNA is TGTGCCAGCACCGACGGATATCAGCCCCAGCATTTT.